These 18 T cell receptor beta chains were all obtained from the same sample, sequenced in a study of OX40 agonist ivuxolimab in advanced cancers. Generated by immunoSEQ multiplex PCR, the TCRdb table keeps only in-frame clones and is missing some. The table records tens of thousands of clones, more than 90% of them present only once. Here the sequenced sample was CD4+ or CD8+ T cells sorted from blood, taken in a trial of the OX40 agonist ivuxolimab. The receptors derive from an adult with an advanced solid tumor such as melanoma, head and neck, liver or kidney cancer.

The gene calls are TRBV5-4 and TRBJ1-6; D uncertain. V was cut by 2 bases and J by 10 bases, with 7 bases left in between. The CDR3 covers 12 residues. Looked up from germline, CDR1 is SGHNT and CDR2 is YYREEE (reference sequence). The CDR3 spells CASSFPGSPLHF. The CDR3 DNA reads TGTGCCAGCAGCTTTCCGGGCTCACCCCTCCACTTT. Full variable domain (rest looked up from reference TRBV5-4 and TRBJ1-6): ETGVTQSPTHLIKTRGQQVTLRCSSQSGHNTVSWYQQALGQGPQFIFQYYREEENGRGNFPPRFSGLQFPNYSSELNVNALELDDSALYLCASSFPGSPLHFGNGTRLTVT.

The chain recombines TRBV11-2 with TRBJ2-7, with 9 nucleotides matching TRBD1. Germline lookup yields CDR1 SGHAT and CDR2 FQNNGV. This CDR3 has 14 residues. J gave up 3 bases and V 5 bases, and 5 bases lay outside the gene matches. The chain's CDR3 is CASSKTDRGYEQYF. The CDR3 region has the DNA TGTGCCAGCAGCAAGACGGACAGGGGCTACGAGCAGTACTTC.

The chain uses TRBV5-1 and TRBJ2-4; 7 positions match TRBD1. V lost 4 bases, J lost 1 base, and 8 bases stayed unmatched. Germline V gene data show CDR1 as SGHRS and CDR2 as YFSETQ. The CDR3 length is 16 residues. CDR3 in amino acids: CASSTTGTAAKNIQYF. CDR3 sequence (DNA): TGCGCCAGCAGCACAACCGGGACAGCGGCCAAAAACATTCAGTACTTC.

This clone was detected once. J is TRBJ2-2 and V is TRBV5-1, with 9 bases identical to TRBD1. The junction had 4 bases not matched to a gene; V was cut back by 2 bases and J by 5 bases. Germline V CDR1 and CDR2: SGHRS, YFSETQ. The CDR3 covers 15 residues. The CDR3 DNA reads as TGCGCCAGCAGCTTAATGACAGGGGGAACCGGGGAGCTGTTTTTT. Residues: CASSLMTGGTGELFF.

The chain recombines TRBV6-5 with TRBJ2-5; TRBD1 agrees at 9 bases. Trimming removed 6 bases from V and 5 bases from J; junction bases left unmatched: 10. CDR3 length: 15 amino acids. In germline, CDR1 is MNHEY, CDR2 SVGAGI. In nucleotides, the CDR3 is TGTGCCAGCAGACCTCCGGGACAGGGTGTGGAGACCCAGTACTTC. This encodes CASRPPGQGVETQYF.

Points on this clone: Distinct nucleotide sequences in the sample also encode this CDR3. The V gene is TRBV6-5, the J gene TRBJ1-1; unclear D gene. V was cut by 0 bases and J by 1 base, with 6 bases left in between. Germline assignment: CDR1 MNHEY and CDR2 SVGAGI. The CDR3 extends over 14 amino acids. The CDR3 coding sequence is TGTGCCAGCAGTTACTCGGGCAGGAACACTGAAGCTTTCTTT. Amino acid sequence: CASSYSGRNTEAFF.

As for this clone: A junction boundary mismatches the germline segment, possibly from a read error. The chain carries TRBV29-1 and TRBJ2-5; TRBD2 aligns across 8 bases. The germline V gene encodes CDR1 SQVTM and CDR2 ANQGSEA. This CDR3 region has 12 residues. CDR3 coding DNA: TGCAGCGCCGTACTAGCGGAAGAGGCCCAGTACTTC. Its protein is CSAVLAEEAQYF.

This clone was seen only a few times. The rearrangement uses TRBV19 and TRBJ1-2; D remains unclear. CDR3 length equals 12 residues. Germline loops: CDR1 LNHDA, CDR2 SQIVND (reference sequence). The CDR3 here is CAVMDWNYGYTF. CDR3 DNA: TGTGCAGTTATGGACTGGAACTATGGCTACACCTTC.

The chain couples TRBV7-9 to TRBJ1-1; TRBD1 matches 9 bases. The CDR3 extends over 16 amino acids. J lost 6 bases, V lost 5 bases, and 13 bases had no gene match. Germline values: CDR1 SEHNR, CDR2 FQNEAQ (reference sequence). For the CDR3, the DNA is TGTGCCAGCAGCCAAGGGACAGGGTCTAATATCGCTGAAGCTTTCTTT. Amino acid sequence: CASSQGTGSNIAEAFF. The full variable domain, with the rest looked up from reference TRBV7-9 and TRBJ1-1, is DTGVSQNPRHKITKRGQNVTFRCDPISEHNRLYWYRQTLGQGPEFLTYFQNEAQLEKSRLLSDRFSAERPKGSFSTLEIQRTEQGDSAMYLCASSQGTGSNIAEAFFGQGTRLTVV.

J is TRBJ1-1 and V is TRBV7-2; D remains ambiguous. The V and J ends lost 1 base and 4 bases respectively, with 4 bases between them. The CDR3 consists of 12 residues. CDR1 is SGHTA and CDR2 is FQGNSA in the germline V gene. The CDR3 is CASSLVITEAFF. For the CDR3, the DNA is TGTGCCAGCAGCTTAGTTATCACTGAAGCTTTCTTT.

This chain connects TRBV30 to TRBJ1-4; tentative D call: TRBD1 (5 bases). CDR3 length equals 14 residues. Trimming took 3 bases from V and 1 from J, leaving 9 bases between them. Germline-derived CDR1 and CDR2 are GTSNPN and SVGIG (reference sequence). The CDR3 sequence is CAWSRQITNEKLFF. The CDR3 DNA follows: TGTGCCTGGAGCCGACAGATAACTAATGAAAAACTGTTTTTT.

This clone was detected once. The chain has TRBV27 and TRBJ1-6; a weak D match, TRBD1 (6 bases). Between the trimmed V and J ends, which lost 7 bases and 4 bases, there was a span of 8 bases. CDR1 is MNHEY and CDR2 is SMNVEV in the germline V gene (reference sequence). This CDR3 comprises 13 residues. The CDR3 loop reads CASKGGYNSPLHF. The DNA for the CDR3 is TGTGCCAGCAAAGGGGGGTATAATTCACCCCTCCACTTT.

V usage is TRBV11-2 and J usage is TRBJ1-6; D remains ambiguous. Germline V gene lookup returns CDR1 SGHAT and CDR2 FQNNGV. CDR3 size: 15 residues. Trimming left V 5 bases short and J 3 bases short, with 11 bases between. The CDR3 sequence is CASSPWGNYNSPLHF. CDR3 coding DNA: TGTGCCAGCAGCCCCTGGGGTAACTATAATTCACCCCTCCACTTT. Based on the CDR3 plus reference TRBV11-2 and TRBJ1-6, the full variable domain is EAGVAQSPRYKIIEKRQSVAFWCNPISGHATLYWYQQILGQGPKLLIQFQNNGVVDDSQLPKDRFSAERLKGVDSTLKIQPAKLEDSAVYLCASSPWGNYNSPLHFGNGTRLTVT.

The V gene is TRBV19, the J gene TRBJ1-3; no firm D call. Germline V gene sequence: CDR1 LNHDA, CDR2 SQIVND (reference sequence). The CDR3 spans 14 residues. V was trimmed by 6 bases and J by 0 bases, leaving 9 bases between them. The CDR3 bases are TGTGCCAGTAGGCGACTCACCTCTGGAAACACCATATATTTT. Translated, it gives CASRRLTSGNTIYF. The whole variable domain, remainder taken from reference TRBV19 and TRBJ1-3, is DGGITQSPKYLFRKEGQNVTLSCEQNLNHDAMYWYRQDPGQGLRLIYYSQIVNDFQKGDIAEGYSVSREKKESFPLTVTSAQKNPTAFYLCASRRLTSGNTIYFGEGSWLTVV.

V gene TRBV19 combines with J gene TRBJ1-4, with D uncertain. V gave up 5 bases and J gave up 0 bases, with 13 bases separating them. Germline V gene sequence: CDR1 LNHDA, CDR2 SQIVND (reference sequence). The CDR3 runs to 16 residues. This CDR3 is CASSSHFKATNEKLFF. The CDR3 bases are TGTGCCAGTAGTTCCCACTTCAAAGCAACTAATGAAAAACTGTTTTTT. Variable domain in full (rest from reference TRBV19 and TRBJ1-4): DGGITQSPKYLFRKEGQNVTLSCEQNLNHDAMYWYRQDPGQGLRLIYYSQIVNDFQKGDIAEGYSVSREKKESFPLTVTSAQKNPTAFYLCASSSHFKATNEKLFFGSGTQLSVL.

This chain connects TRBV11-2 to TRBJ2-1, with TRBD1 identical over 7 bases. The ends lost 1 base at V and 2 bases at J; junction bases unmatched: 14. Germline values: CDR1 SGHAT, CDR2 FQNNGV. The CDR3 sequence is 19 residues long. The CDR3 DNA sequence: TGTGCCAGCAGCTTAGCAGGTCCGTGGACAGGACCAGCCTACAATGAGCAGTTCTTC. Residues: CASSLAGPWTGPAYNEQFF.

This chain links TRBV20-1 with TRBJ2-3; D possibly matches TRBD1 or TRBD2 (5 bases each). The germline gives CDR1 DFQATT, CDR2 SNEGSKA (reference sequence). The CDR3 extends over 11 amino acids. V shed 6 bases and J shed 4 bases, with 8 bases lying between them. CDR3 loop: CSAGDADTQYF. The CDR3 DNA reads as TGCAGTGCCGGGGACGCAGATACGCAGTATTTT.

This clone was recorded once. The rearrangement joins TRBV27 to TRBJ2-1; D possibly corresponds to TRBD1 (6 bases). V was pared by 6 bases and J by 5 bases, with 20 bases between. The CDR3 length is 16 residues. Per germline, CDR1 MNHEY and CDR2 SMNVEV (reference sequence). DNA of the CDR3: TGTGCCAGCAGACCACTTGGACAGATTGGTGACAATGAGCAGTTCTTC. Amino acid sequence: CASRPLGQIGDNEQFF.